This TCR beta chain emerged from a study of PD-1 blockade in classical Hodgkin lymphoma. Generated by immunoSEQ multiplex PCR, the TCRdb table keeps only in-frame clones and is missing some. Here the sample spans 35,000 or so clones, 60% to 80% being singletons. In the case of this clone: Its antigen is undetermined.

Every single patient, without exception, relapsed after autologous stem cell transplantation, and brentuximab vedotin exposure varied. The study's findings and limits: Patients starting nivolumab less than 1 year after ASCT had lower diversity and were excluded from later analyses.

This CDR3 spans 15 amino acids. Trimming took 0 bases from V and 6 from J; bases not matched to a gene: 5. Per germline, CDR1 MNHEY and CDR2 SVGAGI. The chain recombines TRBV6-5 with TRBJ1-2; 9 nucleotides agree with TRBD1. This clonotype was sampled from a human donor with classical Hodgkin lymphoma. The specimen comprised peripheral blood mononuclear cells (PBMCs), sampled before the second cycle of nivolumab. The CDR3 spells CASSYSRRTGDGYTF. CDR3 bases: TGTGCCAGCAGTTACTCGAGGCGGACAGGGGATGGCTACACCTTC.